The entry below gives a single T cell receptor (beta chain) sequence along with its context. Its antigen is not identified. This table comes from immunoSEQ multiplex PCR, and its TCRdb copy is limited to in-frame clones, with some not included. This sample carries about 89,000 clones, about 93% of them seen once, and the ten largest clones take about 2%. Germline-derived CDR1 and CDR2 are LGHNA and YSLEER. Between the trimmed V and J ends, which lost 0 bases and 7 bases, there was a span of 15 bases. This CDR3 spans 15 amino acids. The data were obtained in a study of graft-versus-host responses after intestinal transplantation. Whole-study results and caveats: Researchers found GvH clones in recipient marrow, and some showed up first in ileum or blood. Circulating GvH clones peaking coincided with falling HvG clones soon after transplant.

The TCR sequence derives from a human donor who received an intestinal transplant. The J gene is TRBJ1-2, the V gene TRBV4-3, with D uncertain. Sequencing was performed on unstimulated CD8+ T cells sorted from spleen or lymph node cells, taken before intestinal transplant. The CDR3 region has the DNA TGCGCCAGCAGCCAAGATCAGCGGGTTGGTAGTGGCTACACCTTC. This gives the protein CASSQDQRVGSGYTF.